The 24 T cell receptor beta chains below all came from one sample that was sequenced in a study of blood T cell repertoires in COVID-19. Measured with immunoSEQ multiplex PCR; TCRdb has only the in-frame clones, and not every one. This table has about 170,000 clones, 84% appearing once. The source material was peripheral blood. These receptors all come from a woman over 75 with COVID-19, enrolled during active disease.

This chain joins TRBV27 and TRBJ2-1; no reliable D call. The germline V gene has CDR1 MNHEY and CDR2 SMNVEV (reference sequence). There are 15 residues in the CDR3. V lost 3 bases, J lost 1 base, and 10 bases lay in between. DNA of the CDR3: TGTGCCAGCAGTTTTGGCATATGGTCCTACAATGAGCAGTTCTTC. It codes for CASSFGIWSYNEQFF.

This clone was picked up a small number of times. V and J are TRBV28 and TRBJ1-2; no definite D call. Germline V lookup: CDR1 MDHEN, CDR2 SYDVKM. Deletions cut 6 bases from V and 3 bases from J, with 11 bases between. The CDR3 extends over 13 amino acids. CDR3: CASSPREYYGYTF. DNA of the CDR3: TGTGCCAGCAGCCCAAGGGAGTACTATGGCTACACCTTC.

The chain combines TRBV10-3 with TRBJ2-7, with D maybe TRBD2 (6 bases). CDR1 is ENHRY, CDR2 SYGVKD, per germline. V was cut by 6 bases and J by 1 base, with 13 bases left in between. The CDR3 length is 14 residues. As DNA, the CDR3 is TGTGCCATCAGGCGCCATGCGGGGTCCTACGAGCAGTACTTC. It is translated as CAIRRHAGSYEQYF.

The chain has TRBV5-4 and TRBJ2-3; 13 bases agree with TRBD2. V was pared by 3 bases and J by 0 bases, with 1 base of the junction left unmatched. This CDR3 region has 16 residues. In germline, CDR1 is SGHNT, CDR2 YYREEE (reference sequence). The CDR3 is CASSSLAGGSTDTQYF. CDR3 DNA sequence: TGTGCCAGCAGCTCACTAGCGGGGGGGAGCACAGATACGCAGTATTTT.

The chain carries TRBV30 and TRBJ2-7, with 12 bases that match TRBD1. Germline V gene data show CDR1 as GTSNPN and CDR2 as SVGIG (reference sequence). After removal of 2 bases from V and 7 bases from J, the junction contained 6 bases not matched to a gene. The CDR3 is made up of 14 amino acids. The CDR3 DNA is TGTGCCTGGAGTAGGGACAGGGGGCTACGGGAGCAGTACTTC. This codes for CAWSRDRGLREQYF.

The rearrangement uses TRBV9 and TRBJ2-1; TRBD2 agrees at 14 bases. Germline V lookup: CDR1 SGDLS, CDR2 YYNGEE. This CDR3 region has 17 residues. J gave up 8 bases and V 4 bases, and 11 bases lay outside the gene matches. CDR3 protein: CASSYTARLAGGYEQFF. CDR3 nucleotides: TGTGCCAGCAGCTATACGGCCCGACTAGCGGGAGGGTATGAGCAGTTCTTC.

This chain links TRBV2 with TRBJ2-7; 10 bases are a match to TRBD1. CDR1 SNHLY and CDR2 FYNNEI come from the germline V gene. The CDR3 consists of 15 residues. V shed 6 bases, J shed 2 bases, and the junction held 7 bases outside the gene matches. This CDR3 is CASRRDRGNTYEQYF. In nucleotides, the CDR3 is TGTGCCAGCAGACGGGACAGGGGAAACACCTACGAGCAGTACTTC.

This chain uses TRBV6-6 with TRBJ2-7; 13 bases agree with TRBD2. The V and J ends lost 6 bases and 5 bases, in that order; junction bases with no gene match: 22. This CDR3 has 20 amino acids. Germline V CDR1 and CDR2: MNHNY, SVGAGI (reference sequence). CDR3 protein: CASSRRFRTSGSKGGDEQYF. In DNA form, the CDR3 reads TGTGCCAGCAGCCGTCGTTTTCGGACTAGCGGGAGTAAAGGTGGCGACGAGCAGTACTTC.

This chain connects TRBV11-2 to TRBJ2-7; TRBD1 is a possible D gene (5 bases). The CDR3 contains 14 residues. V dropped 5 bases and J dropped 0 bases, with 11 bases sitting between them. From germline, CDR1 is SGHAT and CDR2 FQNNGV. The chain's CDR3 is CASSQDTLSYEQYF. The CDR3, as DNA: TGTGCCAGCAGCCAGGACACTCTCTCCTACGAGCAGTACTTC.

This clone was detected a few times. V gene TRBV18 combines with J gene TRBJ1-1, with 7 bases identical to TRBD1. Germline CDR1 and CDR2: KGHSH and LQKENI. V shed 5 bases and J 3 bases; nucleotides not matched to a gene: 6. This CDR3 is built from 14 residues. CDR3 bases: TGTGCCAGCTCAACGACAGGGTGGGACACTGAAGCTTTCTTT. Protein product: CASSTTGWDTEAFF.

The chain links TRBV6-1 to TRBJ2-7; D may be TRBD2 (6 bases). Trimming shortened V by 1 base and J by 0 bases, and 22 bases separated the two germline ends. The CDR3 consists of 19 residues. Germline loops: CDR1 MNHNS, CDR2 SASEGT. CDR3 amino acids: CASSEGGIAWGDLSYEQYF. The CDR3 DNA reads TGTGCCAGCAGTGAAGGGGGGATCGCCTGGGGGGACCTCTCCTACGAGCAGTACTTC.

The chain carries TRBV7-2 and TRBJ2-5, with a possible D match to TRBD1 (6 bases). Deletions cut 1 base from V and 5 bases from J, with 14 bases between. Germline V gives CDR1 SGHTA, CDR2 FQGNSA. The CDR3 is made up of 15 amino acids. CDR3 protein: CASSLVEGVGETQYF. DNA of the CDR3: TGTGCCAGCAGCTTAGTCGAGGGGGTGGGGGAGACCCAGTACTTC.

V gene TRBV6-1 combines with J gene TRBJ1-3, with unresolved D. Trimming took off 2 bases at V and 4 bases at J, with 15 bases between the two ends. The germline CDR1 and CDR2 sequences are MNHNS and SASEGT. CDR3 size: 16 residues. The CDR3 loop is CASSESGWVPGNTIYF. Here the CDR3 DNA reads TGTGCCAGCAGTGAATCGGGGTGGGTGCCCGGAAACACCATATATTTT.

The gene calls are TRBV2 and TRBJ2-5; 8 bases match TRBD1. The ends lost 8 bases at V and 2 bases at J; junction bases unmatched: 4. The germline CDR1 and CDR2 sequences are SNHLY and FYNNEI. The CDR3 totals 13 residues. CDR3 sequence: CASSRTGQETQYF. CDR3 DNA sequence: TGTGCCAGCTCAAGGACAGGGCAAGAGACCCAGTACTTC.

This clone was seen a handful of times. CDR3 sequence reads: CASSLGRTNNEQFF. In DNA form, the CDR3 reads TGTGCCAGCAGCCTTGGCAGAACGAACAATGAGCAGTTCTTC. This chain connects TRBV7-3 to TRBJ2-1, with D hard to call. This CDR3 comprises 14 residues. Germline V gene sequence: CDR1 SGHTA, CDR2 FQGTGA. Deletions cut 5 bases from V and 5 bases from J, with 13 bases between.

The chain uses TRBV9 and TRBJ2-5; 9 bases match TRBD1. The CDR3 has 16 amino acids. V shed 2 bases, J shed 9 bases, and the junction held 14 bases outside the gene matches. Germline V lookup: CDR1 SGDLS, CDR2 YYNGEE. The CDR3 DNA is TGTGCCAGCAGCGTGGCCGGGACAGGGTCTTTTGGGGCCCAGTACTTC. Translating it yields CASSVAGTGSFGAQYF.

The CDR3 is CASSQAGGARGYTF. The CDR3 region has the DNA TGTGCCAGCAGCCAAGCAGGGGGCGCTCGGGGCTACACCTTC. This sequence joins TRBV3-1 (or the pseudogene TRBV3-2) and TRBJ1-2, with 8 nucleotides matching TRBD1. Germline assignment: CDR1 LGHDT and CDR2 YNNKEL (reference sequence). V trimming: 1 base; J trimming: 8 bases; junction bases outside the gene matches: 6. The length of the CDR3 is 14 residues.

The rearrangement uses TRBV7-2 and TRBJ2-1; 7 nucleotides line up with TRBD2. Germline V lookup: CDR1 SGHTA, CDR2 FQGNSA. The trim removed 3 bases at V and 2 bases at J, leaving 4 bases unmatched. The CDR3 length is 15 residues. The CDR3 region has the DNA TGTGCCAGCAGCTTGGGGACTAACGCCTACAATGAGCAGTTCTTC. Its translation is CASSLGTNAYNEQFF.

This chain links TRBV18 with TRBJ1-4; 10 nucleotides align to TRBD1. The germline gives CDR1 KGHSH, CDR2 LQKENI. Trimming took 5 bases from V and 7 from J; bases not matched to a gene: 7. This CDR3 comprises 15 residues. CDR3 residues: CASSRSGTGVEKLFF. DNA for the CDR3: TGTGCCAGCTCAAGATCCGGGACAGGGGTTGAAAAACTGTTTTTT.

The chain is built from TRBV10-3 and TRBJ2-3; 11 positions agree with TRBD2. J was trimmed by 5 bases and V by 7 bases; bases with no gene match: 8. From germline, CDR1 is ENHRY and CDR2 SYGVKD. The CDR3 has 15 amino acids. CDR3 sequence (DNA): TGTGCCATCAACATAGCGGGAGGGCCTATAGATACGCAGTATTTT. This codes for CAINIAGGPIDTQYF.

This chain connects TRBV27 to TRBJ1-5; 7 nucleotides agree with TRBD1. Germline V lookup: CDR1 MNHEY, CDR2 SMNVEV (reference sequence). V trimming: 2 bases; J trimming: 2 bases; junction bases outside the gene matches: 6. The CDR3 has 16 residues. The DNA for the CDR3 is TGTGCCAGCAGTTTAAACCCCAGGGGGGGCAATCAGCCCCAGCATTTT. Its translation: CASSLNPRGGNQPQHF.

This sequence joins TRBV3-1 (or the pseudogene TRBV3-2) and TRBJ2-2; possibly TRBD2 for D (7 bases). The CDR3 is made up of 20 amino acids. Trimming shortened V by 2 bases and J by 1 base, and 23 bases separated the two germline ends. CDR1 is LGHDT and CDR2 is YNNKEL in the germline V gene (reference sequence). The CDR3 region has the DNA TGTGCCAGCAGCCAATATACTAGCTTGGCGGGGGCGATGAACACCGGGGAGCTGTTTTTT. This codes for CASSQYTSLAGAMNTGELFF.

The V and J genes are TRBV18 and TRBJ2-2, with D perhaps matching TRBD2 (5 bases). The length of the CDR3 is 16 residues. V was cut by 3 bases and J by 5 bases, with 16 bases left in between. Germline CDR1 and CDR2: KGHSH and LQKENI. The DNA for the CDR3 is TGTGCCAGCTCACCTGCAGGTTCTTCGGGGACCGGGGAGCTGTTTTTT. Its protein is CASSPAGSSGTGELFF.

The V gene is TRBV2, the J gene TRBJ1-6, with TRBD1 identical over 7 bases. There are 13 residues in the CDR3. CDR1 and CDR2 from the germline V gene are SNHLY and FYNNEI. V shed 2 bases and J 8 bases; nucleotides not matched to a gene: 0. The CDR3 is CASSEQGDSPLHF. The CDR3 coding sequence is TGTGCCAGCAGTGAACAGGGGGATTCACCCCTCCACTTT.